The 24 T cell receptor beta chains listed next were all sequenced from one sample in a study of shared clonotypes between healthy human individuals. Profiled with immunoSEQ multiplex PCR; TCRdb holds only in-frame clones, not every one. This table has over 2 million clones, about 95% appearing once. The naive CD8 subset, CD45RO-negative cells positively selected for CCR7, excluded terminally differentiated effector memory CD45RA+ cells. Sequencing was done on a sample of naive CD8+ T cells sorted from blood. The source of these receptors is a man aged 18 to 29 in good health.

The chain carries TRBV29-1 and TRBJ2-2; the match to TRBD2 covers 14 bases. Looked up from germline, CDR1 is SQVTM and CDR2 is ANQGSEA. Losses at the gene ends were 7 bases for V and 5 bases for J; bases not matched to a gene: 6. The CDR3 totals 15 residues. The CDR3 nucleotides are TGCAGCGCCTCGGGACTAGCGGGGGATACCGGGGAGCTGTTTTTT. It is translated as CSASGLAGDTGELFF.

The rearrangement uses TRBV7-9 and TRBJ2-7; weak D call: TRBD1 (8 bases). The ends were cut back, 6 bases at V and 4 bases at J, with 13 bases in the middle. This CDR3 is built from 13 residues. From germline, CDR1 is SEHNR and CDR2 FQNEAQ (reference sequence). The CDR3 sequence is CASRQGGQYEQYF. CDR3 nucleotides: TGTGCCAGCAGACAGGGGGGGCAGTACGAGCAGTACTTC.

This chain uses TRBV7-9 with TRBJ2-1; tentatively, D is TRBD2 (6 bases). Looked up from germline, CDR1 is SEHNR and CDR2 is FQNEAQ (reference sequence). Trimming cost V 5 bases and J 3 bases, with 11 bases left between them. CDR3 size: 14 residues. The CDR3 protein is CASSPEGNYNEQFF. In nucleotides, the CDR3 is TGTGCCAGCAGCCCGGAGGGGAACTACAATGAGCAGTTCTTC.

This chain joins TRBV5-1 and TRBJ2-1; 8 positions agree with TRBD1. The CDR3 runs 14 residues. The V gene end was trimmed by 7 bases and the J gene end by 5 bases; junction bases not matched to a gene: 8. The germline gives CDR1 SGHRS, CDR2 YFSETQ. CDR3 sequence reads: CASVWATGDNEQFF. The CDR3 DNA sequence: TGCGCCAGCGTGTGGGCGACAGGGGACAATGAGCAGTTCTTC.

The rearrangement uses TRBV15 and TRBJ2-5, with 7 bases that match TRBD1. The CDR3 has 16 amino acids. CDR1 and CDR2 from the germline V gene are LNHNV and YYDKDF (reference sequence). J lost 5 bases, V lost 3 bases, and 12 bases had no gene match. The CDR3 protein is CATSSRQGPVGETQYF. In DNA, the CDR3 is TGTGCCACCAGCAGTAGACAGGGACCCGTAGGGGAGACCCAGTACTTC.

The chain employs TRBV13 and TRBJ2-3, with 8 bases lining up with TRBD1. The trim removed 4 bases at V and 6 bases at J, leaving 9 bases unmatched. The CDR3 is made up of 15 amino acids. Germline-derived CDR1 and CDR2 are PRHDT and FYEKMQ (reference sequence). The CDR3 region is CASSSKGQGQDTQYF. DNA of the CDR3: TGTGCCAGCAGCTCAAAAGGACAGGGCCAGGATACGCAGTATTTT.

The V call is TRBV27, the J call TRBJ2-7, with 13 positions matching TRBD2. Germline loops: CDR1 MNHEY, CDR2 SMNVEV (reference sequence). The trim removed 6 bases at V and 3 bases at J, leaving 11 bases unmatched. The CDR3 runs 17 residues. The CDR3 nucleotides are TGTGCCAGCAGCCGTTCTTGGACTAGCGGGAGTGGCTACGAGCAGTACTTC. The encoded protein is CASSRSWTSGSGYEQYF.

The rearrangement joins TRBV19 to TRBJ2-7; tentatively, D is TRBD1 or TRBD2 (5 bases each). The CDR3 is 16 residues long. The V end was cut by 6 bases, the J end by 2 bases, with 20 bases between. The germline V gene has CDR1 LNHDA and CDR2 SQIVND (reference sequence). The CDR3 region is CASSNIRDPSPYEQYF. The CDR3 coding sequence is TGTGCCAGTAGCAATATTCGGGACCCAAGTCCCTACGAGCAGTACTTC.

This chain uses TRBV5-4 with TRBJ1-1; D unresolved. In germline, CDR1 is SGHNT, CDR2 YYREEE (reference sequence). Trimming removed 10 bases at V and 1 base at J, with 20 bases between. The CDR3 is 15 residues long. The CDR3 here is CAAQLLPPRNTEAFF. CDR3 bases: TGTGCCGCCCAGCTTTTACCCCCAAGGAACACTGAAGCTTTCTTT.

To note about this clone: Distinct nucleotide sequences in the sample also encode this CDR3. V and J are TRBV30 and TRBJ2-1; D is ambiguous. V was pared by 0 bases and J by 0 bases, with 9 bases between. The CDR3 runs 15 residues. CDR1 and CDR2 (germline): GTSNPN, SVGIG (reference sequence). The CDR3 coding sequence is TGTGCCTGGAGTGTTCGCGGTAGCTCCTACAATGAGCAGTTCTTC. It specifies CAWSVRGSSYNEQFF.

This chain uses TRBV4-1 with TRBJ2-1; unclear D gene. The CDR3 runs 16 residues. The germline CDR1 and CDR2 sequences are MGHRA and YSYEKL. Trimming pared 0 bases from V and 5 bases from J, leaving 14 bases between. CDR3 loop: CASSQEDGYPNNEQFF. CDR3 DNA: TGCGCCAGCAGCCAAGAAGACGGCTACCCGAACAATGAGCAGTTCTTC.

The rearrangement links TRBV6-1 to TRBJ2-3; 9 bases are a match to TRBD1. This CDR3 contains 16 residues. The germline V gene encodes CDR1 MNHNS and CDR2 SASEGT. V shed 3 bases and J 1 base; nucleotides not matched to a gene: 5. The CDR3 sequence: CASSEGQGLGTDTQYF. The CDR3, as DNA: TGTGCCAGCAGTGAGGGACAGGGATTAGGCACAGATACGCAGTATTTT.

The V gene is TRBV27, the J gene TRBJ1-4; weak D call: TRBD1 (6 bases). The CDR3 has 15 residues. The germline gives CDR1 MNHEY, CDR2 SMNVEV (reference sequence). Trimming shortened V by 7 bases and J by 5 bases, and 17 bases separated the two germline ends. The CDR3 DNA sequence: TGTGCCAGCACCACATTAGGTGGGGGCAATGAAAAACTGTTTTTT. Protein product: CASTTLGGGNEKLFF.

V and J are TRBV5-4 and TRBJ1-1; the match to TRBD1 covers 9 bases. V shed 2 bases, J shed 6 bases, and the junction held 5 bases outside the gene matches. In germline, CDR1 is SGHNT, CDR2 YYREEE (reference sequence). The CDR3 is 14 residues long. Here the CDR3 reads CASSFPDRGSEAFF. The CDR3, as DNA: TGTGCCAGCAGCTTTCCGGACAGGGGTTCTGAAGCTTTCTTT.

The chain recombines TRBV30 with TRBJ1-1, with unresolved D. Germline CDR1 GTSNPN, CDR2 SVGIG (reference sequence). With 0 bases removed from V and 4 bases from J, the gap between germline ends came to 9 bases. The CDR3 loop spans 13 amino acids. The DNA of the CDR3 is TGTGCCTGGAGTGTACGTGAGGTCACTGAAGCTTTCTTT. It encodes CAWSVREVTEAFF.

This chain uses TRBV13 with TRBJ2-7; TRBD1 agrees at 9 bases. Germline V gene lookup returns CDR1 PRHDT and CDR2 FYEKMQ (reference sequence). J lost 3 bases, V lost 1 base, and 4 bases had no gene match. The CDR3 runs 15 residues. The CDR3 DNA reads TGTGCCAGCAGCTTAGAGGGGGACAGGGACTACGAGCAGTACTTC. This gives the protein CASSLEGDRDYEQYF.

Comment on this clone: The same CDR3 is also encoded by other DNA sequences in this sample. The chain links TRBV27 to TRBJ1-2, with 9 bases fitting TRBD1. CDR3 length equals 16 residues. The germline V gene has CDR1 MNHEY and CDR2 SMNVEV (reference sequence). Trimming removed 0 bases from V and 4 bases from J; junction bases left unmatched: 6. CDR3 DNA sequence: TGTGCCAGCAGTTTATCACCTGGGACAGGGATCTATGGCTACACCTTC. Translating it yields CASSLSPGTGIYGYTF.

J is TRBJ1-2 and V is TRBV27; TRBD1 is a possible D gene (6 bases). Germline lookup yields CDR1 MNHEY and CDR2 SMNVEV (reference sequence). This CDR3 comprises 15 residues. V dropped 6 bases and J dropped 3 bases, with 17 bases sitting between them. Here the CDR3 reads CASRIQKGGDYGYTF. CDR3 coding DNA: TGTGCCAGCAGAATACAAAAAGGGGGTGACTATGGCTACACCTTC.

This chain uses TRBV27 with TRBJ2-7, with TRBD1 matching over 10 bases. J gave up 2 bases and V 0 bases, and 4 bases lay outside the gene matches. The CDR3 is 16 residues long. Germline assignment: CDR1 MNHEY and CDR2 SMNVEV (reference sequence). CDR3 nucleotides: TGTGCCAGCAGTTTATCTTGGGACAGGGGACCCTACGAGCAGTACTTC. Its protein is CASSLSWDRGPYEQYF.

The chain uses TRBV7-9 and TRBJ2-1; TRBD2 aligns across 7 bases. CDR1 and CDR2 (germline): SEHNR, FQNEAQ (reference sequence). This CDR3 contains 16 residues. With 5 bases clipped from V and 8 bases from J, the junction kept 15 bases outside the gene matches. CDR3 nucleotide sequence: TGTGCCAGCAGCCCTCTCCCGAATCTAGCGGCCGATGAGCAGTTCTTC. Protein product: CASSPLPNLAADEQFF.

This clone showed up just a few times. The sample has other DNA sequences that encode this CDR3 too. The chain joins TRBV11-2 to TRBJ1-2; D unclear. This CDR3 is 14 amino acids long. Trimming pared 2 bases from V and 0 bases from J, leaving 7 bases between. Germline CDR1 SGHAT, CDR2 FQNNGV. In DNA form, the CDR3 reads TGTGCCAGCAGCTTAACGGGTTCTAACTATGGCTACACCTTC. Translated, it gives CASSLTGSNYGYTF.

The chain joins TRBV10-3 to TRBJ2-5; maybe TRBD1 (5 bases). The DNA end is a closer match to TRBJ2-7, so the J assignment may be wrong. Looked up from germline, CDR1 is ENHRY and CDR2 is SYGVKD. The CDR3 totals 14 residues. The CDR3 DNA reads TGTGCCATCAGTGAGCCCCCGACAGCATACGAGCAGTACTTC. Translation: CAISEPPTAYEQYF.

About this clone itself: The sample carries other DNA sequences with the same CDR3. V gene TRBV19 combines with J gene TRBJ2-7, with 9 bases that match TRBD2. Germline values: CDR1 LNHDA, CDR2 SQIVND (reference sequence). The CDR3 runs to 14 residues. Unmatched junction bases numbered 1, after V lost 1 base and J lost 3 bases. The CDR3 spells CASSIGAGGYEQYF. The CDR3 bases are TGTGCCAGTAGTATAGGAGCGGGAGGCTACGAGCAGTACTTC.

This sequence joins TRBV27 and TRBJ2-2; the match to TRBD1 covers 9 bases. The V segment lost 5 bases and the J segment 8 bases; nucleotides outside the gene matches: 6. From germline, CDR1 is MNHEY and CDR2 SMNVEV (reference sequence). CDR3 length: 14 amino acids. This chain's CDR3 is CASSLGQGIGELFF. CDR3 bases: TGTGCCAGCAGTCTCGGACAGGGGATTGGGGAGCTGTTTTTT.